Following are 15 T cell receptor beta chains from one sample sequenced in a study of shared clonotypes between healthy human individuals (dated by TCRdb to the early 2020s). The library came from the immunoSEQ multiplex PCR assay. TCRdb re-hosts the immuneACCESS table, in-frame sequences only. Its copies lack some clones; in the studies checked, an unresolved V gene accounts for under half of them, and the cause for the rest is not known. For this sample the table gives under 600,000 clones, of which roughly 97% were detected only once. The ten biggest clones cover approximately 0.057% of the sample. Sequences were obtained from naive CD4+ T cells sorted from blood. This sample's cell subset or site label indicates: CD45RA+ positively selected. These receptors were obtained from a woman younger than 45 in good health.

The chain carries TRBV14 and TRBJ1-1, with 10 bases identical to TRBD1. The CDR3 is 14 amino acids. V was clipped by 4 bases and J by 5 bases; unmatched bases: 4. The V gene's germline CDR1 is SGHDN and CDR2 FVKESK. The DNA of the CDR3 is TGTGCCAGCAGCCGGGACAGGGGACGTACTGAAGCTTTCTTT. Translation: CASSRDRGRTEAFF.

The chain has TRBV27 and TRBJ2-6; D is uncertain. The CDR3 consists of 13 residues. V lost 3 bases to trimming and J lost 4 bases, with 4 bases between them. The germline gives CDR1 MNHEY, CDR2 SMNVEV (reference sequence). As DNA, the CDR3 is TGTGCCAGCAGTTTCCTCGGGGCCAACGTCCTGACTTTC. Residues: CASSFLGANVLTF.

The gene calls are TRBV6-5 and TRBJ2-7; 12 bases align to TRBD1. The CDR3 totals 15 residues. Germline trimming cut 5 bases from V and 10 bases from J; bases unmatched to any gene: 12. Germline CDR1 is MNHEY and CDR2 is SVGAGI. The CDR3 region is CASSQGQGAPGEQYF. The CDR3 region has the DNA TGTGCCAGCAGTCAGGGACAGGGGGCCCCTGGTGAACAGTACTTC.

The chain links TRBV2 to TRBJ1-2; a weak D match, TRBD1 (6 bases). V was pared by 7 bases and J by 5 bases, with 26 bases between. The CDR3 sequence is 17 residues long. The germline V gene encodes CDR1 SNHLY and CDR2 FYNNEI. CDR3 nucleotide sequence: TGTGCCAGCACCGACCGGGCGTCCGGCACAGGGAAGTATGGCTACACCTTC. Its translation: CASTDRASGTGKYGYTF.

This clone was picked up a small number of times. V and J are TRBV5-1 and TRBJ1-5, with D unclear. With 2 bases removed from V and 2 bases from J, the gap between germline ends came to 8 bases. The CDR3 consists of 14 residues. The germline V gene has CDR1 SGHRS and CDR2 YFSETQ. This CDR3 is CASSLRGGNQPQHF. DNA of the CDR3: TGCGCCAGCAGCTTACGGGGAGGCAATCAGCCCCAGCATTTT.

The CDR3 coding sequence is TGTGCCAGCACCTCTCACAGGGGCCAGCCCCAGCATTTT. Its translation is CASTSHRGQPQHF. This chain connects TRBV28 to TRBJ1-5; 7 bases line up with TRBD1. The trim removed 7 bases at V and 7 bases at J, leaving 7 bases unmatched. This CDR3 spans 13 amino acids. Germline-derived CDR1 and CDR2 are MDHEN and SYDVKM. Combining the CDR3 with reference TRBV28 and TRBJ1-5 gives the whole variable domain DVKVTQSSRYLVKRTGEKVFLECVQDMDHENMFWYRQDPGLGLRLIYFSYDVKMKEKGDIPEGYSVSREKKERFSLILESASTNQTSMYLCASTSHRGQPQHFGDGTRLSIL.

V gene TRBV14 combines with J gene TRBJ1-2; D gene ambiguous. CDR3 length: 14 amino acids. Trimming pared 4 bases from V and 0 bases from J, leaving 9 bases between. Germline loops: CDR1 SGHDN, CDR2 FVKESK. Written as DNA, the CDR3 is TGTGCCAGCAGCCTACATCAAGCTAACTATGGCTACACCTTC. Protein: CASSLHQANYGYTF. The complete variable domain, with remaining parts taken from reference TRBV14 and TRBJ1-2, reads EAGVTQFPSHSVIEKGQTVTLRCDPISGHDNLYWYRRVMGKEIKFLLHFVKESKQDESGMPNNRFLAERTGGTYSTLKVQPAELEDSGVYFCASSLHQANYGYTFGSGTRLTVV.

The chain recombines TRBV30 with TRBJ2-2; 8 positions match TRBD2. CDR1 and CDR2 (germline): GTSNPN, SVGIG (reference sequence). J lost 5 bases, V lost 0 bases, and 5 bases had no gene match. The CDR3 sequence is 15 residues long. CDR3 sequence: CAWSVGTRPTGELFF. In DNA, the CDR3 is TGTGCCTGGAGTGTAGGGACTAGACCAACCGGGGAGCTGTTTTTT.

The rearrangement uses TRBV6-9 and TRBJ1-2; D ambiguous. CDR1 is MNHGY, CDR2 SVAAGI, per germline. Deletions cut 8 bases from V and 7 bases from J, with 8 bases between. The length of the CDR3 is 10 residues. The CDR3 nucleotides are TGTGCCAGCTCCCCGGCTGGCTACACCTTC. It translates to CASSPAGYTF.

The chain links TRBV7-6 to TRBJ2-7; D is unclear. V dropped 2 bases and J dropped 6 bases, with 20 bases sitting between them. The V gene's germline CDR1 is SGHVS and CDR2 FNYEAQ. The CDR3 totals 16 residues. The CDR3 region is CASSLLLGPSLGEQYF. CDR3 bases: TGTGCCAGCAGCTTATTACTTGGACCAAGCTTGGGCGAGCAGTACTTC.

The chain joins TRBV2 to TRBJ2-5; 9 bases line up with TRBD2. CDR1 SNHLY and CDR2 FYNNEI come from the germline V gene. This CDR3 comprises 14 residues. With 2 bases clipped from V and 2 bases from J, the junction kept 0 bases outside the gene matches. CDR3 residues: CASSELAGQETQYF. In DNA, the CDR3 is TGTGCCAGCAGTGAACTAGCGGGACAAGAGACCCAGTACTTC. Full variable domain (remainder filled in from reference TRBV2 and TRBJ2-5): EPEVTQTPSHQVTQMGQEVILRCVPISNHLYFYWYRQILGQKVEFLVSFYNNEISEKSEIFDDQFSVERPDGSNFTLKIRSTKLEDSAMYFCASSELAGQETQYFGPGTRLLVL.

CDR3 region: CASTTTPSGSGSYNEQFF. The CDR3, as DNA: TGTGCCAGTACCACGACTCCCAGCGGGAGTGGTTCCTACAATGAGCAGTTCTTC. This chain joins TRBV19 and TRBJ2-1, with 8 bases matching TRBD2. From germline, CDR1 is LNHDA and CDR2 SQIVND (reference sequence). The CDR3 runs to 18 residues. The J segment lost 1 base and the V segment lost 7 bases, leaving 15 bases of the junction unmatched. Complete variable domain (other parts from reference TRBV19 and TRBJ2-1): DGGITQSPKYLFRKEGQNVTLSCEQNLNHDAMYWYRQDPGQGLRLIYYSQIVNDFQKGDIAEGYSVSREKKESFPLTVTSAQKNPTAFYLCASTTTPSGSGSYNEQFFGPGTRLTVL.

This chain joins TRBV30 and TRBJ1-1; D perhaps matches TRBD1 (5 bases). The CDR3 loop spans 11 amino acids. V lost 5 bases and J lost 3, with 7 bases in between. Germline values: CDR1 GTSNPN, CDR2 SVGIG (reference sequence). The DNA of the CDR3 is TGTGCCTGGTTGGGGGACACTGAAGCTTTCTTT. It translates to CAWLGDTEAFF.

With respect to this clone: Because the CDR3's place on the DNA is in doubt, the DNA is left out and the CDR3 is given as listed by TCRdb. The rearrangement uses TRBV5-1 and TRBJ2-2; the table's D gene call, TRBD2, was not cross checked with the DNA. The CDR3 length equals 18 residues, ends included. CDR1 and CDR2 (germline): SGHRS, YFSETQ. CDR3: CASSLGFGGSFGNGELFF.

The rearrangement uses TRBV6-5 and TRBJ2-1; perhaps TRBD1 as D (5 bases). Germline values: CDR1 MNHEY, CDR2 SVGAGI. Trimming removed 5 bases at V and 0 bases at J, with 11 bases between. The CDR3 contains 15 residues. The CDR3 DNA follows: TGTGCCAGCAGTCGACAGAGAGACTCCTACAATGAGCAGTTCTTC. This sequence encodes CASSRQRDSYNEQFF.